These 23 T cell receptor beta chains share one sample of origin, sequenced in a study. TCRdb passed the 5' RACE reads through MiXCR, listing each CDR3 protein once. Of under 5,500 distinct CDR3 sequences listed, about two thirds are singletons. Specimen: naive CD4+ T cells sorted from blood. Subset of the sample: naive CD4+ T cells, CD4+CD45RA+CD25-. The receptors were sampled from a female donor with breast cancer.

The chain combines TRBV20-1 with TRBJ2-7; D might be TRBD1 (5 bases). There are 12 residues in the CDR3. CDR1 and CDR2 (germline): DFQATT, SNEGSKA (reference sequence). V was trimmed by 3 bases and J by 12 bases, leaving 18 bases between them. The CDR3 protein is CSASSQDISRYF. Here the CDR3 DNA reads TGCAGTGCTAGTTCACAGGATATTAGTCGGTACTTC.

The chain is built from TRBV20-1 and TRBJ1-6; weak D call: TRBD1 (5 bases). This CDR3 contains 16 residues. Trimming took 2 bases from V and 7 from J, leaving 18 bases between them. Germline CDR1 is DFQATT and CDR2 is SNEGSKA (reference sequence). CDR3 DNA: TGCAGTGCTAGACGGGAAGGGGAGCCGCTGAATTCACCCCTCCACTTT. Translated, it gives CSARREGEPLNSPLHF.

This clonotype occurred a few times. The chain recombines TRBV7-6 with TRBJ2-3, with D maybe TRBD2 (5 bases). This CDR3 has 16 residues. Trimming took off 0 bases at V and 0 bases at J, with 10 bases between the two ends. CDR1 is SGHVS and CDR2 is FNYEAQ in the germline V gene. The CDR3 protein is CASSLANGGSTDTQYF. The CDR3 coding sequence is TGTGCCAGCAGCTTAGCGAACGGCGGGAGCACAGATACGCAGTATTTT.

On this clonotype: Because the CDR3 is missing its conserved closing phenylalanine or tryptophan, this is likely a read error. The genes are TRBV7-7 and TRBJ2-7; a possible D gene is TRBD1 (6 bases). The CDR3 has 15 amino acids. Germline-derived CDR1 and CDR2 are SSHAT and FNYEAQ (reference sequence). CDR3 in DNA: TGTGCTAGCAGCTTAGTCAGGGGTCTGGCCTACGAGCAGTACTCC. Residues: CASSLVRGLAYEQYS.

A remark on this clonotype: Compared with germline, one end of the junction differs, possibly owing to a read error. J is TRBJ1-2 and V is TRBV29-1; a weak D match, TRBD1 (5 bases). Germline V gives CDR1 SQVTM, CDR2 ANQGSEA. The CDR3 consists of 16 residues. CDR3 sequence (DNA): TGCAGCGTCGAAGCGGGGCAGGGAGGGCCCAACTATGGCTACACCTTC. As protein: CSVEAGQGGPNYGYTF.

V is TRBV12-3 or TRBV12-4 and J is TRBJ1-4, with D hard to call. CDR3 size: 12 residues. Trimming took 4 bases from V and 5 from J, leaving 5 bases between them. The chain's CDR3 is CASSSWNEKLFF. The DNA of the CDR3 is TGTGCCAGCAGTTCTTGGAATGAAAAACTGTTTTTT.

The chain couples TRBV24-1 to TRBJ2-7; a weak D match, TRBD2 (6 bases). Trimming cost V 6 bases and J 7 bases, with 12 bases left between them. The CDR3 spans 12 residues. Per the germline V gene, CDR1 is KGHDR and CDR2 is SFDVKD. The CDR3 is CATSSRGIEQYF. CDR3 sequence (DNA): TGTGCCACCAGTTCCCGGGGGATAGAGCAGTACTTC.

This rearrangement joins TRBV20-1 to TRBJ2-1; TRBD2 agrees at 12 bases. Germline V CDR1 and CDR2: DFQATT, SNEGSKA (reference sequence). The CDR3 has 16 residues. Trimming cost V 1 base and J 4 bases; bases outside gene matches: 5. CDR3: CSARASGTSGYNEQFF. The CDR3 region has the DNA TGCAGTGCTAGAGCCTCCGGGACTAGCGGGTACAATGAGCAGTTCTTC.

This clonotype was recorded once. A read error may produce the germline difference seen at one junction end. This chain uses TRBV28 with TRBJ2-3, with a tentative D call TRBD2 (5 bases). CDR1 is MDHEN, CDR2 SYDVKM, per germline. CDR3 length equals 15 residues. Here the CDR3 reads CASSPAGPNTYTQYF. The CDR3 coding sequence is TGTGCCAGCAGTCCCGCGGGCCCTAACACATATACGCAGTATTTT.

The chain uses TRBV20-1 and TRBJ1-2, with no clear D. The ends were cut back, 2 bases at V and 4 bases at J, with 11 bases in the middle. The CDR3 sequence is 13 residues long. Per germline, CDR1 DFQATT and CDR2 SNEGSKA (reference sequence). CDR3 residues: CSARPGRSYGYTF. The CDR3, as DNA: TGCAGTGCTAGACCCGGGCGGTCCTATGGCTACACCTTC.

V and J are TRBV5-6 and TRBJ2-7; D is uncertain. V lost 4 bases and J lost 1, with 9 bases in between. Germline lookup yields CDR1 SGHDT and CDR2 YYEEEE. The CDR3 runs to 13 residues. In DNA form, the CDR3 reads TGTGCCAGCAGCCGGACGGTGTCCTACGAGCAGTACTTC. Translation gives CASSRTVSYEQYF. Looking up the rest from reference TRBV5-6 and TRBJ2-7 gives the full variable domain: DAGVTQSPTHLIKTRGQQVTLRCSPKSGHDTVSWYQQALGQGPQFIFQYYEEEERQRGNFPDRFSGHQFPNYSSELNVNALLLGDSALYLCASSRTVSYEQYFGPGTRLTVT.

The rearrangement joins TRBV30 to TRBJ1-6; TRBD1 aligns across 7 bases. In germline, CDR1 is GTSNPN, CDR2 SVGIG (reference sequence). This CDR3 is built from 13 residues. With 2 bases clipped from V and 8 bases from J, the junction kept 3 bases outside the gene matches. For the CDR3, the DNA is TGTGCCTGGAGTCCACAGGGGTATTCACCCCTCCACTTT. This gives the protein CAWSPQGYSPLHF.

This chain connects TRBV20-1 to TRBJ1-6, with 7 positions matching TRBD1. Germline CDR1 reads DFQATT; CDR2 reads SNEGSKA (reference sequence). This CDR3 is built from 16 residues. The J segment lost 2 bases and the V segment lost 2 bases, leaving 6 bases of the junction unmatched. CDR3 amino acids: CSARPTGMTYNSPLHF. CDR3 nucleotides: TGCAGTGCTAGACCGACAGGGATGACCTATAATTCACCCCTCCACTTT.

The sample holds one count of this clonotype. The rearrangement joins TRBV15 to TRBJ1-5; the D is unclear. The CDR3 length is 13 residues. V lost 0 bases and J 11 bases, leaving 11 bases between the germline ends. Germline assignment: CDR1 LNHNV and CDR2 YYDKDF (reference sequence). CDR3 sequence: CATSRDVGPSQHF. The CDR3 DNA is TGTGCCACCAGCAGAGATGTAGGCCCGTCCCAGCATTTT.

The rearrangement uses TRBV28 and TRBJ2-7, with D unclear. Trimming removed 8 bases at V and 3 bases at J, with 23 bases between. Germline values: CDR1 MDHEN, CDR2 SYDVKM. The CDR3 spans 16 residues. The CDR3 bases are TGTGCCAGCTTGTCCTACGCTGGACGTTCGGACTACGAGCAGTACTTC. This encodes CASLSYAGRSDYEQYF.

The V and J genes are TRBV6-5 and TRBJ2-5; perhaps TRBD2 as D (5 bases). Germline CDR1 MNHEY, CDR2 SVGAGI. The CDR3 contains 15 residues. V was clipped by 2 bases and J by 5 bases, with 15 bases between them. The CDR3, as DNA: TGTGCCAGCAGTTACCGGGGTCCGGTCCAGGAGACCCAGTACTTC. Amino acid sequence: CASSYRGPVQETQYF.

The chain recombines TRBV11-3 with TRBJ1-1; D remains ambiguous. The germline V gene encodes CDR1 SGHNT and CDR2 YENEEA. Trimming left V 6 bases short and J 0 bases short, with 17 bases between. This CDR3 spans 16 amino acids. The CDR3 DNA follows: TGTGCCAGCAGTTTAAATGACTACCCGATGAACACTGAAGCTTTCTTT. This codes for CASSLNDYPMNTEAFF.

The genes are TRBV27 and TRBJ1-2; D gene ambiguous. Germline CDR1 reads MNHEY; CDR2 reads SMNVEV (reference sequence). This CDR3 has 17 amino acids. The V end was cut by 5 bases, the J end by 10 bases, with 29 bases between. CDR3 in DNA: TGTGCCAGCAGTAGAACCCCGGGAGCCGATGGGTGGGATGCCTACACCTTC. This translates into CASSRTPGADGWDAYTF.

There are a few counts of this clonotype. The chain employs TRBV20-1 and TRBJ2-7, with 8 bases fitting TRBD2. Germline assignment: CDR1 DFQATT and CDR2 SNEGSKA (reference sequence). The CDR3 is 14 residues long. The CDR3 sequence: CRANGRVSSYEQYF. The DNA of the CDR3 is TGCAGGGCGAACGGGAGGGTAAGCTCCTACGAGCAGTACTTC.

The J gene is TRBJ1-2, the V gene TRBV6-1; D is perhaps TRBD1 (6 bases). V was clipped by 7 bases and J by 4 bases, with 19 bases between them. The CDR3 is 15 amino acids. The germline V gene encodes CDR1 MNHNS and CDR2 SASEGT. CDR3 region: CASTQPPGHLYGYTF. In nucleotides, the CDR3 is TGTGCCAGCACCCAACCCCCGGGACACCTCTATGGCTACACCTTC.

V gene TRBV28 combines with J gene TRBJ2-7; 10 bases match TRBD2. CDR1 is MDHEN and CDR2 is SYDVKM in the germline V gene. CDR3 length: 16 amino acids. J lost 2 bases, V lost 5 bases, and 9 bases had no gene match. The CDR3, as DNA: TGTGCCAGCAGTCCAGCACAAGCGGGAGGGCCCTACGAGCAGTACTTC. This codes for CASSPAQAGGPYEQYF.

This clonotype was found once. This chain links TRBV20-1 with TRBJ1-1; D is uncertain. This CDR3 comprises 11 residues. The germline V and J ends were trimmed by 2 bases and 9 bases, with 10 bases remaining between them. Germline V gives CDR1 DFQATT, CDR2 SNEGSKA (reference sequence). The CDR3 coding sequence is TGCAGTGCTAGAATACTAACTAAAGCTTTCTTT. It encodes CSARILTKAFF.

This clonotype was detected only a few times. The CDR3, as DNA: TGTGCCAGCATTGGAGGGCTGGGGATCTCTGGAAACACCATATATTTT. Translating gives CASIGGLGISGNTIYF. This rearrangement joins TRBV6-6 to TRBJ1-3, with no clear D. The CDR3 is 16 residues long. V was cut by 7 bases and J by 0 bases, with 16 bases left in between. Per the germline V gene, CDR1 is MNHNY and CDR2 is SVGAGI (reference sequence).